This T cell receptor (beta chain) originates from a study of cytomegalovirus exposure and HLA in healthy donors. In this sample, this clone turned up a few times. Per germline, CDR1 MNHNY and CDR2 SVGAGI (reference sequence). V was cut by 11 bases and J by 3 bases, with 14 bases left in between. This CDR3 contains 13 residues. PCR was performed using 60 Vbeta and 13 Jbeta primers. The method was immunoSEQ multiplex PCR; TCRdb's version includes in-frame clones alone and lacks a portion of them. The profile shows 150,000 to 200,000 clones, approximately 12% of them singletons. The TCR was taken from a man aged 45-65 years in good health and CMV-seropositive. The chain joins TRBV6-6 to TRBJ1-5, with TRBD1 as a possible D gene (6 bases). Specimen: PBMCs. The chain's CDR3 is CAAGGLSNQPQHF. The CDR3 DNA sequence: TGTGCCGCGGGGGGGCTTTCCAATCAGCCCCAGCATTTT.